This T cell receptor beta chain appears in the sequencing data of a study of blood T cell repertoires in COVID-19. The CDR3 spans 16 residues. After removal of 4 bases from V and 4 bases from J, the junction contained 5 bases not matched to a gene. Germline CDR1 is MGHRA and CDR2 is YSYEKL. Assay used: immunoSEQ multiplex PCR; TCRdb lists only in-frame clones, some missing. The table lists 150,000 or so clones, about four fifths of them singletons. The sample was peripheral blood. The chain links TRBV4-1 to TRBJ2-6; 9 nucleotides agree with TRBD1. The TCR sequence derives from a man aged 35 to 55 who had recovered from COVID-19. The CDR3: CASSLQGAYGANVLTF. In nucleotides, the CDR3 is TGCGCCAGCAGCCTACAGGGGGCATACGGGGCCAACGTCCTGACTTTC.